This is a list of T cell receptor beta chains from one sample in a study of cytomegalovirus exposure and HLA in healthy donors. The assay was immunoSEQ multiplex PCR, and TCRdb's table has in-frame clones only and misses some. The sample yields some 110,000 clones, 50% to 65% seen once. The sequenced sample was PBMCs. All receptors come from a middle-aged woman in good health and CMV-seropositive. CDR3s include the opening cysteine and the closing phenylalanine or tryptophan. A D gene is named only where the DNA matches it firmly. Size is stated for part of the rows, as once, few or many counts, or as a class when the clone is expanded.

d_call j_call clone_size v_call cdr3_aa cdr3_nt
TRBD2 TRBJ2-1 . TRBV29-1 CSVGGLAGVGSYNEQFF TGCAGCGTTGGGGGACTAGCGGGAGTTGGGTCCTACAATGAGCAGTTCTTC
TRBD2 TRBJ2-1 . TRBV14 CASSHLAGGINEQFF TGTGCCAGCAGCCACCTAGCGGGAGGGATCAATGAGCAGTTCTTC
. TRBJ1-5 . TRBV28 CASSLQAIDQPQHF TGTGCCAGCAGCTTACAGGCGATCGATCAGCCCCAGCATTTT
TRBD1 TRBJ1-6 . TRBV19 CATLPTGASYNSPLHF TGTGCCACCTTACCCACAGGGGCCTCCTATAATTCACCCCTCCACTTT
. TRBJ2-7 . TRBV13 CASSSWRAAYEQYF TGTGCCAGCTCTTCCTGGCGGGCAGCCTACGAGCAGTACTTC
. TRBJ1-1 few TRBV4-1 CASSQAGEGEAFF TGCGCCAGCAGCCAAGCAGGGGAGGGTGAAGCTTTCTTT
. TRBJ2-2 . TRBV6-4 CASSRGGLTNTGELFF TGTGCCAGCAGTCGAGGTGGACTCACCAACACCGGGGAGCTGTTTTTT
. TRBJ2-3 few TRBV11-2 CASSHNNLKTDTQYF TGTGCCAGCAGCCACAACAATCTGAAGACAGATACGCAGTATTTT
TRBD2 TRBJ2-3 . TRBV9 CASSGLAARTDTQYF TGTGCCAGCAGCGGACTAGCGGCCCGCACAGATACGCAGTATTTT
. TRBJ2-5 . TRBV7-2 CASSLGPGSETQYF TGTGCCAGCAGCTTAGGTCCGGGATCAGAGACCCAGTACTTC
. TRBJ1-1 . TRBV2 CASSVPMGGTEAFF TGTGCCAGCAGTGTCCCTATGGGAGGCACTGAAGCTTTCTTT
TRBD2 TRBJ2-2 . TRBV7-3 CASSRQSGINTGELFF TGTGCCAGCAGTCGCCAAAGCGGGATCAACACCGGGGAGCTGTTTTTT
. TRBJ1-1 . TRBV5-6 CASSLGPREGAEAFF TGTGCCAGCAGCTTGGGACCTAGGGAGGGCGCTGAAGCTTTCTTT
TRBD2 TRBJ2-1 . TRBV9 CASSVEASGSSYNEQFF TGTGCCAGCAGCGTAGAGGCTAGCGGGAGCTCCTACAATGAGCAGTTCTTC
. TRBJ2-1 . TRBV28 CASSLWRDGYNEQFF TGTGCCAGCAGTTTATGGCGGGATGGGTACAATGAGCAGTTCTTC
. TRBJ1-2 . TRBV5-6 CASSLVAGYGYTF TGTGCCAGCAGCTTGGTAGCCGGCTATGGCTACACCTTC
. TRBJ1-4 . TRBV5-6 CASSLDRARKLFF TGTGCCAGCAGCTTGGACAGGGCCAGAAAACTGTTTTTT
. TRBJ1-2 . TRBV29-1 CSVGHGANRPPF .
. TRBJ2-5 . TRBV7-8 CASSSETRLQETQYF TGTGCCAGCAGCTCAGAGACTAGGCTGCAAGAGACCCAGTACTTC
. TRBJ1-1 . TRBV28 CASSLRGRTTEAFF TGTGCCAGCAGTTTACGAGGGAGGACCACTGAAGCTTTCTTT
. TRBJ2-1 . TRBV4-3 CASSQDTNDREQFF TGCGCCAGCAGCCAAGATACAAATGACAGGGAGCAGTTCTTC
TRBD2 TRBJ2-5 few TRBV5-8 CASSLLAGAQETQYF TGTGCCAGCAGCTTACTAGCGGGAGCCCAAGAGACCCAGTACTTC
TRBD1 TRBJ2-1 . TRBV19 CATGFRDSDNEQFF TGTGCCACTGGTTTCCGGGACAGTGACAATGAGCAGTTCTTC
. TRBJ2-5 . TRBV5-6 CASSFRSRSAAQYF TGTGCCAGCAGCTTTCGGAGCCGGTCTGCGGCCCAGTACTTC
TRBD1 TRBJ1-1 . TRBV5-1 CASSLDRRDRGRNTEAFF TGCGCCAGCAGCTTGGACCGTCGGGACAGGGGCCGTAACACTGAAGCTTTCTTT
. TRBJ1-2 . TRBV4-3 CASSRDTAYGYTF TGCGCCAGCAGCCGGGACACAGCCTATGGCTACACCTTC
. TRBJ2-7 . TRBV20-1 CSTTRLMEQYF TGCAGTACGACAAGGCTAATGGAGCAGTACTTC